The 16 T cell receptor beta chains listed next were all sequenced from one sample in a study of blood T cell repertoires in COVID-19. Sequenced by immunoSEQ multiplex PCR; TCRdb stores in-frame clones only, minus some. The data contain approximately 220,000 clones, around four fifths of them singletons. The sequenced sample was peripheral blood. These receptors all come from a man aged 35 to 55 with acute or convalescent COVID-19.

The chain uses TRBV6-5 and TRBJ1-5; 7 positions match TRBD1. This CDR3 spans 12 amino acids. Germline CDR1 MNHEY, CDR2 SVGAGI. The trim removed 8 bases at V and 9 bases at J, leaving 7 bases unmatched. CDR3 residues: CASRRQGGPQHF. The CDR3 bases are TGTGCCAGCCGACGACAGGGTGGGCCCCAGCATTTT.

This CDR3 is CASSGGTGAHRGYTF. The CDR3 DNA is TGTGCCAGCAGCGGAGGGACAGGGGCCCACCGTGGCTACACCTTC. The rearrangement uses TRBV5-6 and TRBJ1-2; 10 bases fit TRBD1. Germline V gene lookup returns CDR1 SGHDT and CDR2 YYEEEE. V shed 4 bases and J 7 bases; nucleotides not matched to a gene: 10. The CDR3 sequence is 15 residues long.

This clone was picked up a small number of times. The chain links TRBV27 to TRBJ1-6; 9 bases align to TRBD1. The CDR3 runs 17 residues. V lost 5 bases and J lost 7; bases outside the gene matches: 12. CDR1 is MNHEY and CDR2 is SMNVEV in the germline V gene (reference sequence). In nucleotides, the CDR3 is TGTGCCAGCAGTCCGGGGGCGGGACAGGGTTCGAATTCACCCCTCCACTTT. It is translated as CASSPGAGQGSNSPLHF.

The CDR3 protein is CASGTGGSETQYF. DNA for the CDR3: TGTGCCAGTGGTACAGGGGGCTCCGAGACCCAGTACTTC. The V gene is TRBV27, the J gene TRBJ2-5; TRBD1 matches 9 bases. Germline CDR1 is MNHEY and CDR2 is SMNVEV (reference sequence). With 9 bases clipped from V and 5 bases from J, the junction kept 7 bases outside the gene matches. CDR3 length: 13 amino acids.

J is TRBJ1-2 and V is TRBV3-1 (or the pseudogene TRBV3-2); D possibly corresponds to TRBD1 (5 bases). The CDR3 is 15 residues long. The germline gives CDR1 LGHDT, CDR2 YNNKEL (reference sequence). V was shortened by 6 bases and J by 1 base, with 15 bases between the two germline ends. CDR3 region: CASRRGEDNNYGYTF. As DNA, the CDR3 is TGTGCCAGCAGGCGGGGGGAAGATAATAACTATGGCTACACCTTC.

CDR3 in amino acids: CASKNGGRHGGYTF. The CDR3, as DNA: TGTGCCAGCAAAAACGGGGGGCGGCATGGTGGCTACACCTTC. V is TRBV6-5 and J is TRBJ1-2; D may be TRBD1 (6 bases). Germline V gene lookup returns CDR1 MNHEY and CDR2 SVGAGI. V was clipped by 7 bases and J by 7 bases, with 19 bases between them. This CDR3 has 14 amino acids.

The count of this clone is one. J is TRBJ2-2 and V is TRBV29-1; D may be TRBD2 (5 bases). V lost 0 bases and J lost 5, with 7 bases in between. Germline CDR1 SQVTM, CDR2 ANQGSEA. The CDR3 consists of 13 residues. The CDR3 DNA reads TGCAGCGTTGAAGAGGGGAGAACCGGGGAGCTGTTTTTT. Translation gives CSVEEGRTGELFF.

J is TRBJ1-3 and V is TRBV7-9; D not resolved. The germline CDR1 and CDR2 sequences are SEHNR and FQNEAQ (reference sequence). Trimming took 1 base from V and 0 from J, leaving 10 bases between them. The CDR3 loop spans 16 amino acids. CDR3 nucleotide sequence: TGTGCCAGCAGCTTAGTTGATTGGAGCTCTGGAAACACCATATATTTT. It codes for CASSLVDWSSGNTIYF.

The J gene is TRBJ2-3, the V gene TRBV5-1; no clear D. The germline V gene encodes CDR1 SGHRS and CDR2 YFSETQ. The CDR3 is 13 residues long. V was trimmed by 2 bases and J by 0 bases, leaving 4 bases between them. This chain's CDR3 is CASSFASTDTQYF. In DNA form, the CDR3 reads TGCGCCAGCAGCTTCGCGAGCACAGATACGCAGTATTTT.

This chain uses TRBV3-1 (or the pseudogene TRBV3-2) with TRBJ1-2, with D unresolved. V was trimmed by 0 bases and J by 4 bases, leaving 9 bases between them. CDR1 is LGHDT, CDR2 YNNKEL, per germline (reference sequence). The CDR3 spans 14 residues. The CDR3 coding sequence is TGTGCCAGCAGCCAAGATAGCGTTCCCTATGGCTACACCTTC. Its protein is CASSQDSVPYGYTF.

V usage is TRBV19 and J usage is TRBJ2-3; TRBD2 matches 12 bases. J was trimmed by 3 bases and V by 4 bases; bases with no gene match: 5. CDR3 length equals 16 residues. Germline CDR1 LNHDA, CDR2 SQIVND (reference sequence). CDR3 DNA sequence: TGTGCCAGTAGTACCGGACTAGCGGGACCGACAGATACGCAGTATTTT. This sequence encodes CASSTGLAGPTDTQYF.

CDR3 sequence reads: CATRQGDQPQHF. In nucleotides, the CDR3 is TGTGCCACCCGACAGGGGGATCAGCCCCAGCATTTT. The chain links TRBV6-5 to TRBJ1-5; 9 bases map to TRBD1. The junction had 3 bases not matched to a gene; V was cut back by 10 bases and J by 5 bases. The CDR3 runs 12 residues. Germline V gene data show CDR1 as MNHEY and CDR2 as SVGAGI.

The chain joins TRBV18 to TRBJ2-2; 9 nucleotides match TRBD2. Germline V lookup: CDR1 KGHSH, CDR2 LQKENI. This CDR3 is built from 16 residues. Losses at the gene ends were 0 bases for V and 8 bases for J; bases not matched to a gene: 7. The DNA for the CDR3 is TGTGCCAGCTCACCACCAGCGGGAGGCCGTTTGGGGGAGCTGTTTTTT. Translation: CASSPPAGGRLGELFF.

The chain joins TRBV29-1 to TRBJ1-1; 9 bases fit TRBD1. This CDR3 region has 16 residues. Germline lookup yields CDR1 SQVTM and CDR2 ANQGSEA. Unmatched junction bases numbered 10, after V lost 0 bases and J lost 5 bases. As DNA, the CDR3 is TGCAGCGTTGAAGATCTGGGGGGACAGGGCCGAACTGAAGCTTTCTTT. As protein: CSVEDLGGQGRTEAFF.

The chain is built from TRBV18 and TRBJ1-2; 8 bases line up with TRBD1. The ends lost 0 bases at V and 3 bases at J; junction bases unmatched: 18. The CDR3 spans 20 residues. Germline assignment: CDR1 KGHSH and CDR2 LQKENI. The CDR3 bases are TGTGCCAGCTCACCACCCCGGGCAGGGGGCTTAATACAAGCTGACTATGGCTACACCTTC. Translated, it gives CASSPPRAGGLIQADYGYTF.

The rearrangement links TRBV7-3 to TRBJ2-1; D is perhaps TRBD1 (6 bases). The CDR3 consists of 16 residues. Trimming shortened V by 1 base and J by 5 bases, and 15 bases separated the two germline ends. Germline loops: CDR1 SGHTA, CDR2 FQGTGA. Here the CDR3 reads CASSLSRGRGNNEQFF. Here the CDR3 DNA reads TGTGCCAGCAGCTTAAGTCGAGGCAGGGGAAACAATGAGCAGTTCTTC.